Shown below are 22 T cell receptor beta chains from a single sample sequenced in a study of blood T cell repertoires in COVID-19. Sequencing used immunoSEQ multiplex PCR; TCRdb keeps in-frame clones, though not all of them. The sample shows around 97,000 clones, 89% of them seen only once. Sequencing was performed on peripheral blood. These receptors were taken from a woman of 80 years or more in a cohort sampled during active COVID-19.

The rearrangement joins TRBV19 to TRBJ2-5; TRBD2 might be the D (6 bases). The CDR3 spans 13 residues. Trimming shortened V by 5 bases and J by 4 bases, and 11 bases separated the two germline ends. Germline V gene sequence: CDR1 LNHDA, CDR2 SQIVND (reference sequence). Here the CDR3 reads CASSGLEGETQYF. In DNA, the CDR3 is TGTGCCAGTAGTGGCCTGGAGGGAGAGACCCAGTACTTC.

The chain uses TRBV28 and TRBJ2-1, with 7 positions matching TRBD2. The CDR3 is 18 residues long. The V segment lost 5 bases and the J segment 3 bases; nucleotides outside the gene matches: 16. Germline CDR1 and CDR2: MDHEN and SYDVKM. In nucleotides, the CDR3 is TGTGCCAGCAGTCCAAGGGGAGTGGCGGGAGACCTCTACAATGAGCAGTTCTTC. This sequence encodes CASSPRGVAGDLYNEQFF.

The chain has TRBV13 and TRBJ2-6; D remains unclear. V shed 5 bases and J shed 0 bases, with 8 bases lying between them. This CDR3 is 15 amino acids long. CDR1 and CDR2 from the germline V gene are PRHDT and FYEKMQ (reference sequence). The chain's CDR3 is CASSPSGSGANVLTF. For the CDR3, the DNA is TGTGCCAGCAGCCCGAGTGGCTCTGGGGCCAACGTCCTGACTTTC.

The rearrangement uses TRBV7-9 and TRBJ2-5; D is possibly TRBD1 (6 bases). V was cut by 2 bases and J by 2 bases, with 15 bases left in between. Germline V gene lookup returns CDR1 SEHNR and CDR2 FQNEAQ (reference sequence). The CDR3 is 16 residues long. The CDR3 coding sequence is TGTGCCAGCAGCTTACAGGGGACCTACATACAAGAGACCCAGTACTTC. Residues: CASSLQGTYIQETQYF. Full variable domain (missing parts from reference TRBV7-9 and TRBJ2-5): DTGVSQNPRHKITKRGQNVTFRCDPISEHNRLYWYRQTLGQGPEFLTYFQNEAQLEKSRLLSDRFSAERPKGSFSTLEIQRTEQGDSAMYLCASSLQGTYIQETQYFGPGTRLLVL.

The chain links TRBV18 to TRBJ2-3, with TRBD1 identical over 8 bases. The length of the CDR3 is 18 residues. J lost 5 bases, V lost 0 bases, and 13 bases had no gene match. CDR1 and CDR2 (germline): KGHSH, LQKENI. The CDR3 DNA is TGTGCCAGCTCACCACCGGGGACAGGATTTAGCACATTAGATACGCAGTATTTT. Its protein product is CASSPPGTGFSTLDTQYF.

This chain links TRBV18 with TRBJ1-5; no clear D. There are 16 residues in the CDR3. Trimming took off 2 bases at V and 6 bases at J, with 17 bases between the two ends. Germline V gene data show CDR1 as KGHSH and CDR2 as LQKENI. The CDR3 reads CASSPSGPVSGQPQHF. In DNA, the CDR3 is TGTGCCAGCTCACCATCTGGTCCGGTCTCGGGTCAGCCCCAGCATTTT.

The chain links TRBV19 to TRBJ1-1; no definite D call. With 1 base removed from V and 3 bases from J, the gap between germline ends came to 12 bases. This CDR3 has 15 amino acids. The germline V gene has CDR1 LNHDA and CDR2 SQIVND (reference sequence). CDR3 coding DNA: TGTGCCAGTAGTATAGGGGCCCCGAGGGACACTGAAGCTTTCTTT. It yields the protein CASSIGAPRDTEAFF.

V is TRBV6-5 and J is TRBJ2-7; perhaps TRBD1 as D (6 bases). V lost 2 bases, J lost 4 bases, and 15 bases lay in between. The CDR3 runs to 15 residues. The germline V gene encodes CDR1 MNHEY and CDR2 SVGAGI. The CDR3 here is CASSYALQGTYEQYF. In nucleotides, the CDR3 is TGTGCCAGCAGTTACGCTCTTCAAGGGACATACGAGCAGTACTTC.

The chain employs TRBV7-9 and TRBJ2-5; D gene unclear. The V gene lost 1 base and the J gene lost 3 bases, with 6 bases spanning the gap. The CDR3 loop spans 13 amino acids. Germline CDR1 reads SEHNR; CDR2 reads FQNEAQ (reference sequence). CDR3 DNA sequence: TGTGCCAGCAGCTTAGGCCCAGAAGAGACCCAGTACTTC. Amino acids: CASSLGPEETQYF. Filled out from reference TRBV7-9 and TRBJ2-5, the complete variable domain reads DTGVSQNPRHKITKRGQNVTFRCDPISEHNRLYWYRQTLGQGPEFLTYFQNEAQLEKSRLLSDRFSAERPKGSFSTLEIQRTEQGDSAMYLCASSLGPEETQYFGPGTRLLVL.

The chain combines TRBV5-1 with TRBJ2-1, with TRBD2 identical over 8 bases. The CDR3 is 15 residues long. The V gene end was trimmed by 1 base and the J gene end by 3 bases; junction bases not matched to a gene: 3. The V gene's germline CDR1 is SGHRS and CDR2 YFSETQ. DNA for the CDR3: TGCGCCAGCAGCTTGCGGGGGGGCGGCTACAATGAGCAGTTCTTC. It yields the protein CASSLRGGGYNEQFF.

This chain links TRBV15 with TRBJ2-2, with D possibly TRBD1 on 6 matching bases. V was shortened by 1 base and J by 3 bases, with 9 bases between the two germline ends. This CDR3 is 15 amino acids long. Germline assignment: CDR1 LNHNV and CDR2 YYDKDF (reference sequence). CDR3 protein: CATSRGGQDTGELFF. In DNA, the CDR3 is TGTGCCACCAGCAGAGGGGGGCAGGACACCGGGGAGCTGTTTTTT. The whole variable domain, filled in from reference TRBV15 and TRBJ2-2, reads DAMVIQNPRYQVTQFGKPVTLSCSQTLNHNVMYWYQQKSSQAPKLLFHYYDKDFNNEADTPDNFQSRRPNTSFCFLDIRSPGLGDTAMYLCATSRGGQDTGELFFGEGSRLTVL.

CDR3 in DNA: TGTGCCAGCAGCCACCGGACAGAATTCTCCTACGAGCAGTACTTC. Translated, it gives CASSHRTEFSYEQYF. The chain recombines TRBV6-2 or TRBV6-3 with TRBJ2-7; D is possibly TRBD1 (6 bases). Germline CDR1 MNHEY, CDR2 SVGEGT. This CDR3 region has 15 residues. Trimming shortened V by 6 bases and J by 0 bases, and 15 bases separated the two germline ends.

CDR3 in DNA: TGCGCCAGCAGCTTCAATCCGGGACAGGGGTGGACAGATACGCAGTATTTT. It is translated as CASSFNPGQGWTDTQYF. The V gene is TRBV5-1, the J gene TRBJ2-3, with TRBD1 identical over 10 bases. The germline V gene encodes CDR1 SGHRS and CDR2 YFSETQ. The CDR3 loop spans 17 amino acids. V lost 2 bases and J lost 3; bases outside the gene matches: 9.

V usage is TRBV5-1 and J usage is TRBJ2-7, with a possible D match to TRBD1 (5 bases). Germline-derived CDR1 and CDR2 are SGHRS and YFSETQ. The CDR3 covers 14 residues. V lost 0 bases and J 2 bases, leaving 9 bases between the germline ends. CDR3 nucleotides: TGCGCCAGCAGCTTGGGGGCAGGGCCCTACGAGCAGTACTTC. Amino acid sequence: CASSLGAGPYEQYF.

This sequence joins TRBV11-2 and TRBJ1-2, with 8 bases lining up with TRBD1. V dropped 4 bases and J dropped 7; count of bases not matched to a gene: 5. The length of the CDR3 is 13 residues. In germline, CDR1 is SGHAT, CDR2 FQNNGV. CDR3 amino acids: CASSSAGGGGYTF. DNA of the CDR3: TGTGCCAGCAGCTCAGCAGGGGGCGGTGGCTACACCTTC.

The CDR3 DNA sequence: TGTGCCAGCAGATTCAGCAGGGGAGGGGTCACTGAAGCTTTCTTT. Its translation: CASRFSRGGVTEAFF. This chain connects TRBV28 to TRBJ1-1, with a tentative D call TRBD1 (6 bases). This CDR3 contains 15 residues. V dropped 6 bases and J dropped 4 bases, with 18 bases sitting between them. Germline V gene sequence: CDR1 MDHEN, CDR2 SYDVKM.

The CDR3: CASSPEDNYGYTF. DNA for the CDR3: TGCGCCAGCAGCCCGGAGGACAACTATGGCTACACCTTC. The chain joins TRBV5-1 to TRBJ1-2; no reliable D call. The germline gives CDR1 SGHRS, CDR2 YFSETQ. V was cut by 4 bases and J by 2 bases, with 9 bases left in between. The CDR3 totals 13 residues.

The rearrangement links TRBV19 to TRBJ1-1; 10 nucleotides agree with TRBD1. From germline, CDR1 is LNHDA and CDR2 SQIVND (reference sequence). CDR3 size: 15 residues. With 6 bases clipped from V and 2 bases from J, the junction kept 6 bases outside the gene matches. The CDR3 spells CASSDRGRANTEAFF. DNA of the CDR3: TGTGCCAGTAGCGACAGGGGGCGAGCAAACACTGAAGCTTTCTTT.

The chain combines TRBV19 with TRBJ2-5, with a tentative D call TRBD2 (6 bases). CDR1 and CDR2 from the germline V gene are LNHDA and SQIVND (reference sequence). This CDR3 is built from 18 residues. V was clipped by 4 bases and J by 4 bases, with 25 bases between them. Here the CDR3 DNA reads TGTGCCAGTAGTAACGGCTGGCGGGGCCCCACGGTCACAGAGACCCAGTACTTC. It codes for CASSNGWRGPTVTETQYF.

The V and J genes are TRBV24-1 and TRBJ2-3, with TRBD2 matching over 7 bases. This CDR3 comprises 15 residues. Germline V CDR1 and CDR2: KGHDR, SFDVKD. V lost 1 base to trimming and J lost 1 base; unmatched junction nucleotides: 1. CDR3 residues: CATSDFTSGTDTQYF. The CDR3 nucleotides read TGTGCCACCAGTGATTTCACTAGCGGCACAGATACGCAGTATTTT.

This clone was seen once. The chain uses TRBV2 and TRBJ2-3, with 8 bases fitting TRBD2. Germline CDR1 SNHLY, CDR2 FYNNEI. The CDR3 is made up of 14 amino acids. V trimming: 7 bases; J trimming: 3 bases; junction bases outside the gene matches: 6. The CDR3: CASNRLAKTDTQYF. CDR3 coding DNA: TGTGCCAGCAATAGACTAGCGAAGACAGATACGCAGTATTTT. The variable domain in full, completed from reference TRBV2 and TRBJ2-3, reads EPEVTQTPSHQVTQMGQEVILRCVPISNHLYFYWYRQILGQKVEFLVSFYNNEISEKSEIFDDQFSVERPDGSNFTLKIRSTKLEDSAMYFCASNRLAKTDTQYFGPGTRLTVL.

The gene calls are TRBV10-3 and TRBJ2-7; 8 nucleotides align to TRBD1. V trimming: 7 bases; J trimming: 2 bases; junction bases outside the gene matches: 4. Germline values: CDR1 ENHRY, CDR2 SYGVKD. The CDR3 contains 13 residues. CDR3 region: CAIKSGGTYEQYF. Written as DNA, the CDR3 is TGTGCCATCAAGTCAGGGGGCACCTACGAGCAGTACTTC.